A single sample gave rise to the 21 T cell receptor beta chains below, sequenced in a study of cytomegalovirus exposure and HLA in healthy donors. Sequencing used immunoSEQ multiplex PCR; TCRdb keeps in-frame clones, though not all of them. The table lists approximately 170,000 clones, 91% of them singletons. The source material was PBMCs. The receptors come from a woman younger than 35 in good health and CMV-seropositive.

V gene TRBV19 combines with J gene TRBJ1-1; tentative D call: TRBD1 (6 bases). Trimming removed 6 bases from V and 5 bases from J, with 13 bases in between. The CDR3 is 13 amino acids. CDR1 is LNHDA and CDR2 is SQIVND in the germline V gene (reference sequence). CDR3 DNA: TGTGCCAGTAGCCTGGGGGCGCGGACTGAAGCTTTCTTT. Translation: CASSLGARTEAFF.

This clone was seen a few times. This chain links TRBV27 with TRBJ2-7, with unresolved D. Germline V gene sequence: CDR1 MNHEY, CDR2 SMNVEV (reference sequence). The V and J ends lost 11 bases and 1 base respectively, with 6 bases between them. This CDR3 region has 10 residues. CDR3 in DNA: TGTGCCGTCGGGTCCTACGAGCAGTACTTC. Encoded protein: CAVGSYEQYF.

The rearrangement uses TRBV2 and TRBJ2-2, with TRBD2 as a possible D gene (5 bases). Germline loops: CDR1 SNHLY, CDR2 FYNNEI. Trimming removed 4 bases from V and 1 base from J, with 7 bases in between. This CDR3 is 14 amino acids long. In DNA, the CDR3 is TGTGCCAGCAGTGTGGGGAGGAACACCGGGGAGCTGTTTTTT. Translating it yields CASSVGRNTGELFF.

This rearrangement joins TRBV7-9 to TRBJ2-7; TRBD1 agrees at 8 bases. J lost 4 bases, V lost 5 bases, and 7 bases had no gene match. CDR3 length: 14 amino acids. Germline CDR1 and CDR2: SEHNR and FQNEAQ (reference sequence). CDR3 sequence (DNA): TGTGCCAGCAGCCCCCGTGACAGGGGATACGAGCAGTACTTC. This gives the protein CASSPRDRGYEQYF.

This chain joins TRBV4-2 and TRBJ1-2, with 9 bases identical to TRBD1. The CDR3 spans 15 residues. The trim removed 4 bases at V and 3 bases at J, leaving 6 bases unmatched. Germline V lookup: CDR1 LGHNA, CDR2 YNFKEQ. The CDR3: CASSPGQGIYYGYTF. The CDR3 coding sequence is TGTGCCAGCAGCCCGGGACAGGGAATTTACTATGGCTACACCTTC.

The CDR3 loop is CASSLGQSYGYTF. The CDR3 DNA follows: TGTGCCAGCAGTTTGGGACAGTCCTATGGCTACACCTTC. The chain recombines TRBV27 with TRBJ1-2, with 7 bases fitting TRBD1. V gave up 3 bases and J gave up 4 bases; unmatched junction bases: 2. CDR3 length: 13 amino acids. CDR1 and CDR2 (germline): MNHEY, SMNVEV (reference sequence).

The chain has TRBV5-4 and TRBJ1-2; D is perhaps TRBD1 (6 bases). This CDR3 has 12 amino acids. V was clipped by 3 bases and J by 8 bases, with 11 bases between them. Per the germline V gene, CDR1 is SGHNT and CDR2 is YYREEE (reference sequence). CDR3 bases: TGTGCCAGCAGCTCCCCAGGGGAGGGCTACACCTTC. Protein: CASSSPGEGYTF. Full variable domain (missing parts from reference TRBV5-4 and TRBJ1-2): ETGVTQSPTHLIKTRGQQVTLRCSSQSGHNTVSWYQQALGQGPQFIFQYYREEENGRGNFPPRFSGLQFPNYSSELNVNALELDDSALYLCASSSPGEGYTFGSGTRLTVV.

The chain couples TRBV27 to TRBJ1-2, with no clear D. The length of the CDR3 is 13 residues. Germline values: CDR1 MNHEY, CDR2 SMNVEV (reference sequence). Between the trimmed V and J ends, which lost 2 bases and 1 base, there was a span of 5 bases. The CDR3 loop reads CASSLRGNYGYTF. Written as DNA, the CDR3 is TGTGCCAGCAGTTTACGCGGTAACTATGGCTACACCTTC.

V and J are TRBV2 and TRBJ2-5; 7 positions match TRBD1. Germline V lookup: CDR1 SNHLY, CDR2 FYNNEI. The CDR3 is 13 amino acids. V lost 4 bases, J lost 5 bases, and 4 bases stayed unmatched. The CDR3 coding sequence is TGTGCCAGCAGTGCGACAGGGATGGAGACCCAGTACTTC. This codes for CASSATGMETQYF.

This chain joins TRBV5-6 and TRBJ1-4, with D unclear. Germline CDR1 reads SGHDT; CDR2 reads YYEEEE. Between the trimmed V and J ends, which lost 4 bases and 4 bases, there was a span of 11 bases. CDR3 size: 14 residues. The CDR3 DNA sequence: TGTGCCAGCAGCCACTACGACGTTAATGAAAAACTGTTTTTT. Translation: CASSHYDVNEKLFF.

The chain couples TRBV5-4 to TRBJ2-5; D is possibly TRBD2 (5 bases). V was pared by 10 bases and J by 4 bases, with 14 bases between. The CDR3 extends over 12 amino acids. The germline CDR1 and CDR2 sequences are SGHNT and YYREEE (reference sequence). In DNA form, the CDR3 reads TGTGCCTCCTCCGGGGTAGGAGAGACCCAGTACTTC. This sequence encodes CASSGVGETQYF.

The V gene is TRBV7-9, the J gene TRBJ2-7, with D tentatively TRBD2 (6 bases). The CDR3 loop spans 15 amino acids. V dropped 3 bases and J dropped 2 bases, with 14 bases sitting between them. CDR1 and CDR2 (germline): SEHNR, FQNEAQ (reference sequence). CDR3 residues: CASSFPGTGAYEQYF. The CDR3 DNA follows: TGTGCCAGCAGCTTCCCCGGAACGGGAGCCTACGAGCAGTACTTC.

The chain carries TRBV4-3 and TRBJ2-7, with a tentative D call TRBD2 (6 bases). Germline V gene sequence: CDR1 LGHNA, CDR2 YSLEER. The CDR3 spans 14 residues. V dropped 4 bases and J dropped 0 bases, with 10 bases sitting between them. The DNA for the CDR3 is TGCGCCAGCAGCCTAGCGGCAGGCTCCTACGAGCAGTACTTC. Amino acid sequence: CASSLAAGSYEQYF.

The V and J genes are TRBV27 and TRBJ1-4; possibly TRBD1 for D (5 bases). CDR3 length: 15 amino acids. Germline lookup yields CDR1 MNHEY and CDR2 SMNVEV (reference sequence). Trimming shortened V by 0 bases and J by 7 bases, and 12 bases separated the two germline ends. CDR3 in amino acids: CASSLSKGIGEKLFF. Here the CDR3 DNA reads TGTGCCAGCAGTTTATCAAAGGGGATCGGTGAAAAACTGTTTTTT.

The genes are TRBV11-2 and TRBJ2-1; tentatively, D is TRBD1 (5 bases). This CDR3 is 15 amino acids long. Trimming removed 1 base at V and 0 bases at J, with 7 bases between. CDR1 is SGHAT, CDR2 FQNNGV, per germline. The CDR3 spells CASSLAQGSYNEQFF. The CDR3 DNA sequence: TGTGCCAGCAGCTTAGCGCAGGGCTCCTACAATGAGCAGTTCTTC.

The CDR3 nucleotides are TGTGCCAGCAGCCAAGAAGCGGCGGCACTCTACGAGCAGTACTTC. This translates into CASSQEAAALYEQYF. The chain links TRBV14 to TRBJ2-7; possible D gene TRBD2, 5 bases. Trimming removed 0 bases from V and 3 bases from J, with 12 bases in between. Germline CDR1 SGHDN, CDR2 FVKESK. This CDR3 region has 15 residues. Full variable domain (remainder filled in from reference TRBV14 and TRBJ2-7): EAGVTQFPSHSVIEKGQTVTLRCDPISGHDNLYWYRRVMGKEIKFLLHFVKESKQDESGMPNNRFLAERTGGTYSTLKVQPAELEDSGVYFCASSQEAAALYEQYFGPGTRLTVT.

The chain carries TRBV19 and TRBJ2-5, with D tentatively TRBD1 (6 bases). The CDR3 length is 14 residues. V was cut by 2 bases and J by 4 bases, with 11 bases left in between. Per germline, CDR1 LNHDA and CDR2 SQIVND (reference sequence). This chain's CDR3 is CASSIRAGAETQYF. CDR3 in DNA: TGTGCCAGTAGTATACGGGCAGGGGCAGAGACCCAGTACTTC.

This rearrangement joins TRBV7-9 to TRBJ1-2; D gene ambiguous. This CDR3 has 12 residues. Trimming took 5 bases from V and 2 from J, leaving 6 bases between them. Germline V lookup: CDR1 SEHNR, CDR2 FQNEAQ (reference sequence). The CDR3 sequence is CASSPSNYGYTF. The CDR3 DNA is TGTGCCAGCAGCCCAAGCAACTATGGCTACACCTTC.

CDR3 coding DNA: TGTGCCAGCAGTGAAGGACATTCCACCGCGAACACCGGGGAGCTGTTTTTT. Translating gives CASSEGHSTANTGELFF. The chain recombines TRBV2 with TRBJ2-2, with D hard to call. The CDR3 has 17 residues. Germline assignment: CDR1 SNHLY and CDR2 FYNNEI. V was shortened by 1 base and J by 0 bases, with 12 bases between the two germline ends.

This chain joins TRBV19 and TRBJ1-5; D possibly corresponds to TRBD1 (6 bases). The germline V gene encodes CDR1 LNHDA and CDR2 SQIVND (reference sequence). The CDR3 has 14 amino acids. V was cut by 2 bases and J by 3 bases, with 8 bases left in between. CDR3 nucleotides: TGTGCCAGTAGTATACGGGACACCAATCAGCCCCAGCATTTT. Its protein is CASSIRDTNQPQHF.

In this sample, this clone turned up once. The chain carries TRBV28 and TRBJ1-5; 8 bases map to TRBD1. The V gene end was trimmed by 5 bases and the J gene end by 2 bases; junction bases not matched to a gene: 11. The CDR3 is made up of 17 amino acids. The germline V gene has CDR1 MDHEN and CDR2 SYDVKM. CDR3 in DNA: TGTGCCAGCAGTCCCTTTCTCGACAGGGGAGGCAATCAGCCCCAGCATTTT. Translation gives CASSPFLDRGGNQPQHF.